A single sample is the source of the 21 T cell receptor beta chains below, sequenced in a study of cytomegalovirus exposure and HLA in healthy donors. A multiplex PCR was run with 60 Vbeta primers and 13 Jbeta primers. Only in-frame clones appear in the TCRdb table, and some are missing; sequencing was by immunoSEQ multiplex PCR. Of hundreds of thousands of clones listed, almost 80% are singletons. The sample was PBMCs. The receptors stem from a male donor in good health and CMV-seronegative.

The chain joins TRBV28 to TRBJ1-1; D remains unclear. Germline V gives CDR1 MDHEN, CDR2 SYDVKM. V was trimmed by 4 bases and J by 0 bases, leaving 3 bases between them. This CDR3 comprises 12 residues. The CDR3 region has the DNA TGTGCCAGCAGTTCAGTGAACACTGAAGCTTTCTTT. Its protein product is CASSSVNTEAFF. Together with reference TRBV28 and TRBJ1-1, the CDR3 gives the full variable domain: DVKVTQSSRYLVKRTGEKVFLECVQDMDHENMFWYRQDPGLGLRLIYFSYDVKMKEKGDIPEGYSVSREKKERFSLILESASTNQTSMYLCASSSVNTEAFFGQGTRLTVV.

J is TRBJ2-3 and V is TRBV5-4, with 8 bases matching TRBD1. This CDR3 is 17 amino acids long. V was clipped by 3 bases and J by 5 bases; unmatched bases: 14. CDR1 and CDR2 (germline): SGHNT, YYREEE (reference sequence). The CDR3 is CASSSPKTGVRRDTQYF. The CDR3 nucleotides read TGTGCCAGCAGCTCCCCGAAGACAGGGGTGAGGAGAGATACGCAGTATTTT.

The genes are TRBV5-1 and TRBJ2-3, with 14 nucleotides matching TRBD2. The trim removed 0 bases at V and 14 bases at J, leaving 11 bases unmatched. The germline CDR1 and CDR2 sequences are SGHRS and YFSETQ. The CDR3 length is 16 residues. Here the CDR3 reads CASSLGLAGGPAQRYF. The CDR3 nucleotides are TGCGCCAGCAGCTTGGGACTAGCGGGGGGGCCCGCTCAGCGGTATTTT.

The V call is TRBV7-8, the J call TRBJ2-3; D is ambiguous. The CDR3 has 13 amino acids. Germline CDR1 and CDR2: SGHVS and FQNEAQ. The germline V and J ends were trimmed by 0 bases and 6 bases, with 7 bases remaining between them. CDR3 nucleotides: TGTGCCAGCAGCTTAGCATCCTCGGATACGCAGTATTTT. It specifies CASSLASSDTQYF.

The chain has TRBV6-5 and TRBJ1-2; D is possibly TRBD1 (5 bases). The V and J ends lost 5 bases and 2 bases respectively, with 12 bases between them. Germline V gene lookup returns CDR1 MNHEY and CDR2 SVGAGI. The CDR3 consists of 14 residues. The CDR3 is CASSPGLPNYGYTF. CDR3 DNA sequence: TGTGCCAGCAGTCCGGGACTTCCAAACTATGGCTACACCTTC.

Regarding this clone: Additional DNA sequences in this sample encode the identical CDR3. This rearrangement joins TRBV18 to TRBJ2-3; the D is unclear. Germline V gene sequence: CDR1 KGHSH, CDR2 LQKENI. Deletions cut 2 bases from V and 6 bases from J, with 6 bases between. The CDR3 is 12 amino acids. The CDR3 region has the DNA TGTGCCAGCTCACCATTGAGGGATACGCAGTATTTT. This gives the protein CASSPLRDTQYF.

The chain recombines TRBV13 with TRBJ1-1; 7 bases fit TRBD1. The CDR3 is 15 residues long. The junction had 5 bases not matched to a gene; V was cut back by 4 bases and J by 0 bases. In germline, CDR1 is PRHDT, CDR2 FYEKMQ (reference sequence). CDR3 loop: CASSSEGAMNTEAFF. The CDR3 DNA sequence: TGTGCCAGCAGCTCAGAGGGGGCCATGAACACTGAAGCTTTCTTT.

The rearrangement joins TRBV7-8 to TRBJ2-7; no clear D gene. Looked up from germline, CDR1 is SGHVS and CDR2 is FQNEAQ. Trimming shortened V by 1 base and J by 2 bases, and 9 bases separated the two germline ends. This CDR3 has 14 residues. CDR3 loop: CASSLVGQAYEQYF. In DNA form, the CDR3 reads TGTGCCAGCAGCTTAGTGGGCCAAGCCTACGAGCAGTACTTC.

The chain employs TRBV5-1 and TRBJ1-3, with D perhaps TRBD1 (5 bases). This CDR3 has 14 amino acids. The germline V gene encodes CDR1 SGHRS and CDR2 YFSETQ. Trimming cost V 4 bases and J 7 bases, with 15 bases left between them. The CDR3 reads CASSQGGDSNTIYF. The CDR3 DNA is TGCGCCAGCAGCCAGGGAGGGGACTCGAACACCATATATTTT.

The gene calls are TRBV9 and TRBJ2-5; D might be TRBD2 (5 bases). Trimming left V 3 bases short and J 5 bases short, with 8 bases between. The CDR3 totals 12 residues. Germline V lookup: CDR1 SGDLS, CDR2 YYNGEE. CDR3: CASSARGETQYF. CDR3 bases: TGTGCCAGCAGCGCCAGAGGGGAGACCCAGTACTTC.

J is TRBJ2-6 and V is TRBV19; unclear D gene. The V end lost 2 bases, the J end lost 1 base, and 6 bases lay between the germline ends. This CDR3 is 15 amino acids long. In germline, CDR1 is LNHDA, CDR2 SQIVND (reference sequence). The CDR3 loop is CASSIPVSGANVLTF. CDR3 in DNA: TGTGCCAGTAGTATACCGGTATCTGGGGCCAACGTCCTGACTTTC.

The V gene is TRBV6-5, the J gene TRBJ2-7; 11 bases are a match to TRBD2. The CDR3 is 15 residues long. Germline trimming cut 6 bases from V and 2 bases from J; bases unmatched to any gene: 6. CDR1 and CDR2 from the germline V gene are MNHEY and SVGAGI. Here the CDR3 reads CASRGPGLAAYEQYF. The CDR3 DNA follows: TGTGCCAGCAGGGGTCCGGGACTAGCGGCCTACGAGCAGTACTTC.

The rearrangement uses TRBV10-3 and TRBJ2-3; 10 nucleotides agree with TRBD2. CDR1 and CDR2 (germline): ENHRY, SYGVKD. The V gene end was trimmed by 5 bases and the J gene end by 3 bases; junction bases not matched to a gene: 8. This CDR3 is built from 16 residues. The CDR3 here is CAISPSTSGVTDTQYF. The DNA of the CDR3 is TGTGCCATCAGTCCCTCTACTAGCGGGGTTACAGATACGCAGTATTTT.

The chain employs TRBV4-3 and TRBJ2-5; 10 nucleotides line up with TRBD2. The CDR3 spans 16 residues. Per the germline V gene, CDR1 is LGHNA and CDR2 is YSLEER. With V trimmed by 1 base and J by 2 bases, 4 bases remained unmatched. The CDR3 is CASSQAEAGGQETQYF. Written as DNA, the CDR3 is TGCGCCAGCAGCCAAGCTGAAGCGGGAGGGCAAGAGACCCAGTACTTC.

This chain uses TRBV5-1 with TRBJ1-1, with 8 nucleotides matching TRBD1. Trimming removed 1 base from V and 2 bases from J; junction bases left unmatched: 7. Germline V gene sequence: CDR1 SGHRS, CDR2 YFSETQ. The CDR3 has 16 residues. DNA of the CDR3: TGCGCCAGCAGCTTGAAGTCGGCAGGGGGCAACACTGAAGCTTTCTTT. Its translation: CASSLKSAGGNTEAFF.

This chain connects TRBV28 to TRBJ2-5, with D maybe TRBD1 (6 bases). This CDR3 region has 17 residues. Trimming removed 7 bases from V and 0 bases from J, with 21 bases in between. Germline CDR1 MDHEN, CDR2 SYDVKM. The CDR3 loop reads CASTLGGTNWYQETQYF. The DNA for the CDR3 is TGTGCCAGCACCTTAGGGGGAACGAATTGGTACCAAGAGACCCAGTACTTC.

CDR3 coding DNA: TGCAGTGCTACTAGCGCCTACGAGCAGTACTTC. Protein product: CSATSAYEQYF. The gene calls are TRBV20-1 and TRBJ2-7; maybe TRBD2 (6 bases). Trimming cost V 4 bases and J 2 bases, with 6 bases left between them. The V gene's germline CDR1 is DFQATT and CDR2 SNEGSKA (reference sequence). CDR3 size: 11 residues.

This clone was detected only a few times. J is TRBJ2-7 and V is TRBV11-1; 11 nucleotides match TRBD1. V trimming: 0 bases; J trimming: 3 bases; junction bases outside the gene matches: 4. Germline values: CDR1 SGHAT, CDR2 FQDESV (reference sequence). The CDR3 is 16 residues long. DNA for the CDR3: TGTGCCAGCAGCTTAGCCGGACAGGGGGCCTTCTACGAGCAGTACTTC. Translated: CASSLAGQGAFYEQYF.

This sequence joins TRBV7-9 and TRBJ2-7, with TRBD1 identical over 7 bases. V lost 4 bases to trimming and J lost 3 bases; unmatched junction nucleotides: 6. This CDR3 has 14 residues. Looked up from germline, CDR1 is SEHNR and CDR2 is FQNEAQ (reference sequence). In DNA form, the CDR3 reads TGTGCCAGCAGCTCCAATCGGGACAGCTACGAGCAGTACTTC. It yields the protein CASSSNRDSYEQYF. The whole variable domain, filled in from reference TRBV7-9 and TRBJ2-7, reads DTGVSQNPRHKITKRGQNVTFRCDPISEHNRLYWYRQTLGQGPEFLTYFQNEAQLEKSRLLSDRFSAERPKGSFSTLEIQRTEQGDSAMYLCASSSNRDSYEQYFGPGTRLTVT.

The CDR3 protein is CASSLAGQGFGANVLTF. CDR3 nucleotides: TGTGCCAGCAGCTTAGCGGGACAGGGTTTCGGGGCCAACGTCCTGACTTTC. V usage is TRBV7-9 and J usage is TRBJ2-6; TRBD1 matches at 9 bases. Germline CDR1 is SEHNR and CDR2 is FQNEAQ (reference sequence). This CDR3 is built from 17 residues. J lost 4 bases, V lost 0 bases, and 4 bases had no gene match.

In the case of this clone: Other DNA sequences of this sample code for an identical CDR3. The chain links TRBV27 to TRBJ2-3, with D perhaps TRBD2 (6 bases). CDR3 length: 14 amino acids. Trimming shortened V by 4 bases and J by 3 bases, and 11 bases separated the two germline ends. Germline V gene lookup returns CDR1 MNHEY and CDR2 SMNVEV (reference sequence). DNA for the CDR3: TGTGCCAGCAGTTGGGGGGTCGGAACAGATACGCAGTATTTT. Amino acids: CASSWGVGTDTQYF.